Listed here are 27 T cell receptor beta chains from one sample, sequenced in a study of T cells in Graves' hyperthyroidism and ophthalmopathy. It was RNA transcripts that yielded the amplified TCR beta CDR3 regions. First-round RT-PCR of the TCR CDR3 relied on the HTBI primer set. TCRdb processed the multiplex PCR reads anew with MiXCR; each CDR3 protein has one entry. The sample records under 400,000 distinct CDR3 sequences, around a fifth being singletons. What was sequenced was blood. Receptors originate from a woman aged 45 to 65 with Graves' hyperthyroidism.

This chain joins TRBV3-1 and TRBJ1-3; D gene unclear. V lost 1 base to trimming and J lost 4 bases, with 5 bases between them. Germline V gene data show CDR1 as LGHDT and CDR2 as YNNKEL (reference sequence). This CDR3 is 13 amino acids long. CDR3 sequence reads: CASSQAFGNTIYF. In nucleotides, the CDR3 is TGTGCCAGCAGCCAAGCCTTCGGAAACACCATATATTTT.

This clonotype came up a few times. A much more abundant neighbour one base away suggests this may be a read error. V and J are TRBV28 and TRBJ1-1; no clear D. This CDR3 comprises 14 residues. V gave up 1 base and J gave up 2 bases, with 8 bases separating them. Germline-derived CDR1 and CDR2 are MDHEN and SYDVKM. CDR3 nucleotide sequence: TGTGCCAGCAGTTTATTGGGGTCTAACACTGAAGCTTTCTTT. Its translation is CASSLLGSNTEAFF.

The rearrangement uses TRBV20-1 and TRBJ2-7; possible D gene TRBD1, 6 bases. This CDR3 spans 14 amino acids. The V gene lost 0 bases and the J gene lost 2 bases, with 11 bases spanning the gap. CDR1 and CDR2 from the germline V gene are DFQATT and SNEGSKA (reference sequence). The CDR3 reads CSARDLQGPYEQYF. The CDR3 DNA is TGCAGTGCTAGAGATCTTCAGGGGCCCTACGAGCAGTACTTC.

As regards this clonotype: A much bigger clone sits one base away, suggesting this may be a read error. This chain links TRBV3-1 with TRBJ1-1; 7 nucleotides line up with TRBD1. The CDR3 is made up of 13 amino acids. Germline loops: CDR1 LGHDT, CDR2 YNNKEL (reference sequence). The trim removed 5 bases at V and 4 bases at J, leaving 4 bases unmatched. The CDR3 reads CASSSTGSTEAFF. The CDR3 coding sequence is TGTGCCAGCAGCTCGACAGGGAGCACTGAAGCTTTCTTT.

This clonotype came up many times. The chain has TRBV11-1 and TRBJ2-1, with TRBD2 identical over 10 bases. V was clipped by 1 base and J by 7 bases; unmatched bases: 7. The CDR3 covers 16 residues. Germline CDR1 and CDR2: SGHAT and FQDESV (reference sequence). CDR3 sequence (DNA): TGTGCCAGCAGCTTAGTTGGATTAGCGGGAGGTAATGAGCAGTTCTTC. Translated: CASSLVGLAGGNEQFF.

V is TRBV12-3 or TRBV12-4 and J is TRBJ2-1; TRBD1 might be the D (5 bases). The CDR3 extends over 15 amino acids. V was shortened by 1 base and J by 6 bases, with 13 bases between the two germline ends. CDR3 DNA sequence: TGTGCCAGCAGTTTAGAAAGGGGAACCGGCAATGAGCAGTTCTTC. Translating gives CASSLERGTGNEQFF.

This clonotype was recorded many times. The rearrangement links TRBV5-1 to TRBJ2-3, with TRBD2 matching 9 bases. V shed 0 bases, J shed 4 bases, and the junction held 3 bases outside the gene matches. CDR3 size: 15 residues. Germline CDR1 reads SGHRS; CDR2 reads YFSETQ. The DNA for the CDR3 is TGCGCCAGCAGCTTGGAAGGCGGGGGGGCAGATACGCAGTATTTT. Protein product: CASSLEGGGADTQYF.

CDR3 amino acids: CASSLTGRDYEQYF. The DNA for the CDR3 is TGTGCCAGCAGTTTAACGGGACGAGACTACGAGCAGTACTTC. The V gene is TRBV2, the J gene TRBJ2-7, with D perhaps matching TRBD1 or TRBD2 (5 bases each). V lost 5 bases, J lost 3 bases, and 14 bases lay in between. Germline lookup yields CDR1 SNHLY and CDR2 FYNNEI. CDR3 size: 14 residues.

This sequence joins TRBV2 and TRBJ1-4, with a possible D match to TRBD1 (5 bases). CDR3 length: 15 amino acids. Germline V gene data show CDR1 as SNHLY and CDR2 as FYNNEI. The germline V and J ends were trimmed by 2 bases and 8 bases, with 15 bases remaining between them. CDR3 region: CASSERERGGEKLFF. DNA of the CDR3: TGTGCCAGCAGTGAACGTGAAAGGGGTGGGGAAAAACTGTTTTTT.

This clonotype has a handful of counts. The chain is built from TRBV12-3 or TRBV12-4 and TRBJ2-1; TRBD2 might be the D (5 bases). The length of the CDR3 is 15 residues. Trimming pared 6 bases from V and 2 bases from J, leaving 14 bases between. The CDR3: CASSPDFGAYNEQFF. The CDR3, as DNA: TGTGCCAGCAGCCCGGACTTTGGGGCCTACAATGAGCAGTTCTTC.

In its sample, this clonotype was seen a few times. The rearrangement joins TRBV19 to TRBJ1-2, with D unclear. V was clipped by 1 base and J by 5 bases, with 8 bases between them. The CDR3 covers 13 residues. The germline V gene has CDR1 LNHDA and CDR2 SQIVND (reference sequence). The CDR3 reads CASSIAKGYGYTF. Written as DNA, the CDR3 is TGTGCCAGTAGTATAGCGAAAGGATATGGCTACACCTTC. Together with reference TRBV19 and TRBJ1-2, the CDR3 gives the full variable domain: DGGITQSPKYLFRKEGQNVTLSCEQNLNHDAMYWYRQDPGQGLRLIYYSQIVNDFQKGDIAEGYSVSREKKESFPLTVTSAQKNPTAFYLCASSIAKGYGYTFGSGTRLTVV.

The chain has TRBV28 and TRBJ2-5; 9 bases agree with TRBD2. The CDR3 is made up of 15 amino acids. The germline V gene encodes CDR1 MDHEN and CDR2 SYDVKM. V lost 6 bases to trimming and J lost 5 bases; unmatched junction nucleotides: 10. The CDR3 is CASSFLRSGRETQYF. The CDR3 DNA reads TGTGCCAGCAGCTTTCTACGGAGCGGGAGGGAGACCCAGTACTTC.

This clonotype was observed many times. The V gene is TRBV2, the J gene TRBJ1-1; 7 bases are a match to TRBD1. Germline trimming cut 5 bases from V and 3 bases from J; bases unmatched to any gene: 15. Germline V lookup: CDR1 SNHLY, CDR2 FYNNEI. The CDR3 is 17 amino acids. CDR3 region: CASSPLLRGLKYTEAFF. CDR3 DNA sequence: TGTGCCAGCAGTCCGCTCCTCAGGGGGTTAAAGTACACTGAAGCTTTCTTT.

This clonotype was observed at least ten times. CDR3 residues: CASSSGQGYDSPLHF. DNA for the CDR3: TGTGCCAGCTCATCGGGACAGGGGTATGATTCACCCCTCCACTTT. This sequence joins TRBV18 and TRBJ1-6; 10 nucleotides line up with TRBD1. The J segment lost 8 bases and the V segment lost 5 bases, leaving 6 bases of the junction unmatched. This CDR3 comprises 15 residues. The V gene's germline CDR1 is KGHSH and CDR2 LQKENI.

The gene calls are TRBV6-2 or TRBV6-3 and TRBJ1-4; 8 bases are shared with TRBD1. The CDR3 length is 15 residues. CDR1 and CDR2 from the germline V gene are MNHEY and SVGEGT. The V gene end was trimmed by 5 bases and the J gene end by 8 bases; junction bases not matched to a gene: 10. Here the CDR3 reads CASSAGEDRAEKLFF. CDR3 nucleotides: TGTGCCAGCAGTGCGGGGGAGGACAGGGCCGAAAAACTGTTTTTT.

DNA for the CDR3: TGTGCCAGCAGCCGTAGGGCAAGGGGGAATGAGCAGTTCTTC. Translation: CASSRRARGNEQFF. The J gene is TRBJ2-1, the V gene TRBV28; D might be TRBD1 (6 bases). CDR3 length: 14 amino acids. Trimming removed 6 bases from V and 7 bases from J, with 16 bases in between. In germline, CDR1 is MDHEN, CDR2 SYDVKM.

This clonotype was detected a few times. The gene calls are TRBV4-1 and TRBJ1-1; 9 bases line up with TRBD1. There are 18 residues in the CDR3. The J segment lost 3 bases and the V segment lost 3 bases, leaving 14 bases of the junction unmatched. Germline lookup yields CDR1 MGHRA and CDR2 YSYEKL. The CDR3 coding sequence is TGCGCCAGCAGCCACGCGACCAGGGACAGGGCGACGGACACTGAAGCTTTCTTT. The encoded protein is CASSHATRDRATDTEAFF.

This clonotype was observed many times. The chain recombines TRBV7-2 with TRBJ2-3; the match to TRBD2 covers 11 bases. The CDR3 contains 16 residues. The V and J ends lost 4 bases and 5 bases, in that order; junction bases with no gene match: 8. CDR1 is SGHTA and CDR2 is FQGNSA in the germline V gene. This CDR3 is CASSSRFSGGGDTQYF. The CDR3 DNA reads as TGTGCCAGCAGCTCCCGGTTTAGCGGGGGGGGAGATACGCAGTATTTT.

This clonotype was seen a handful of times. The CDR3 nucleotides read TGTGCCAGCAGCGTAGGGGACAGGTCGGGGGAAAAACTGTTTTTT. This translates into CASSVGDRSGEKLFF. The rearrangement links TRBV9 to TRBJ1-4; 8 nucleotides match TRBD1. The CDR3 is made up of 15 amino acids. Germline CDR1 SGDLS, CDR2 YYNGEE. Trimming cost V 0 bases and J 8 bases; bases outside gene matches: 6.

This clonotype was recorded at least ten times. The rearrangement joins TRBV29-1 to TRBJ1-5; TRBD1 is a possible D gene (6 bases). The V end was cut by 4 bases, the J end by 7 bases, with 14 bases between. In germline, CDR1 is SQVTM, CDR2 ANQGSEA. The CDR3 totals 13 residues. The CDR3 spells CSVATGYRQPQHF. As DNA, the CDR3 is TGCAGCGTTGCTACAGGGTATCGGCAGCCCCAGCATTTT.

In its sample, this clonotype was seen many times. The CDR3 bases are TGTGCCAGCAGCTTACAGGGAGGGGAAGAGACCCAGTACTTC. This gives the protein CASSLQGGEETQYF. The chain couples TRBV11-3 to TRBJ2-5; 7 bases are a match to TRBD2. V trimming: 2 bases; J trimming: 3 bases; junction bases outside the gene matches: 3. CDR1 and CDR2 from the germline V gene are SGHNT and YENEEA. This CDR3 comprises 14 residues.

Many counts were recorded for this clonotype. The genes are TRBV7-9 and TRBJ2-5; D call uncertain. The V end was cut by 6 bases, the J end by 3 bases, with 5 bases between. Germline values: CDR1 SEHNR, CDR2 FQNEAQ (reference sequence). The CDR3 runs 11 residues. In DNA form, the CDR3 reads TGTGCCAGCAGACAGAAAGAGACCCAGTACTTC. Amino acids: CASRQKETQYF.

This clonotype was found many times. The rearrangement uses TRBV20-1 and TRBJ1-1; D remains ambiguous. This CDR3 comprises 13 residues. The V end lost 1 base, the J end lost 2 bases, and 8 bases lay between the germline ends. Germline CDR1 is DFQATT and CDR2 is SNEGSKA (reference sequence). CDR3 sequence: CSARGTGNTEAFF. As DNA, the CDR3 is TGCAGTGCTAGAGGGACGGGAAACACTGAAGCTTTCTTT.

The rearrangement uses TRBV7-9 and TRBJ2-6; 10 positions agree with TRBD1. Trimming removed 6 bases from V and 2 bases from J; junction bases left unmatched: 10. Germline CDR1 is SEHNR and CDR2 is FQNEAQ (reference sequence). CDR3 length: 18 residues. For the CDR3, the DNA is TGTGCCAGCAGACCGGGACAGGGGCAAGGAACTGGGGCCAACGTCCTGACTTTC. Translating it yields CASRPGQGQGTGANVLTF. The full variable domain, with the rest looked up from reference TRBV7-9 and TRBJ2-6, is DTGVSQNPRHKITKRGQNVTFRCDPISEHNRLYWYRQTLGQGPEFLTYFQNEAQLEKSRLLSDRFSAERPKGSFSTLEIQRTEQGDSAMYLCASRPGQGQGTGANVLTFGAGSRLTVL.

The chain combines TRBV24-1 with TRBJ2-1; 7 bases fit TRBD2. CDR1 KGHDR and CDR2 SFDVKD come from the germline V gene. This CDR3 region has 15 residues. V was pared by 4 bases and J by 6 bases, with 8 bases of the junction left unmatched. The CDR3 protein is CATSDPAGIVNEQFF. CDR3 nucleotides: TGTGCCACCAGTGACCCAGCGGGAATAGTCAATGAGCAGTTCTTC.

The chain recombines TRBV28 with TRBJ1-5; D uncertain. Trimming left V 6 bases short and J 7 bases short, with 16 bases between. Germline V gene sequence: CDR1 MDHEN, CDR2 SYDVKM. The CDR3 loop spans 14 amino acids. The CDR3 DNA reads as TGTGCCAGCAGGGTCCCCGGGTCCCCCCAGCCCCAGCATTTT. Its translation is CASRVPGSPQPQHF.

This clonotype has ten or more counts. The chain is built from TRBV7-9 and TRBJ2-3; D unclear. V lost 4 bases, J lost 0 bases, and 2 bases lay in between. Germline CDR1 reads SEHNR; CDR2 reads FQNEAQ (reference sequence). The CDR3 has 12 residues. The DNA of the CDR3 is TGTGCCAGCAGCTACAGCACAGATACGCAGTATTTT. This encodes CASSYSTDTQYF. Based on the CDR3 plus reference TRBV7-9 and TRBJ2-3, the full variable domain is DTGVSQNPRHKITKRGQNVTFRCDPISEHNRLYWYRQTLGQGPEFLTYFQNEAQLEKSRLLSDRFSAERPKGSFSTLEIQRTEQGDSAMYLCASSYSTDTQYFGPGTRLTVL.